What follows are 27 T cell receptor beta chains derived from one specimen sequenced in a study of blood T cell repertoires in COVID-19 (dated by TCRdb to about 2020). Library preparation used the immunoSEQ multiplex PCR assay. TCRdb obtained this table from immuneACCESS and retained in-frame rearrangements with V and J assigned. These tables miss some clones; where compared with another copy, unresolved V genes account for less than half of the shortfall, and the remainder is unexplained. The sample table contains fewer than 200,000 clones; only one count was recorded for about four fifths of them. The ten largest clones capture 7.5% to 8% of the sample. Sequenced material: peripheral blood. The receptor source for this set is a man between 40 and 49 years old who had recovered from COVID-19.

The CDR3 nucleotides are TGTGCCAGCAGTTTAGCTAGCGGCATAGAGACCCAGTACTTC. This translates into CASSLASGIETQYF. The rearrangement uses TRBV27 and TRBJ2-5, with 7 bases aligning to TRBD2. J was trimmed by 4 bases and V by 2 bases; bases with no gene match: 4. This CDR3 has 14 amino acids. The germline V gene encodes CDR1 MNHEY and CDR2 SMNVEV (reference sequence).

The sample holds one count of this clone. V gene TRBV28 combines with J gene TRBJ2-5; perhaps TRBD2 as D (5 bases). The V and J ends lost 6 bases and 5 bases respectively, with 19 bases between them. Germline CDR1 reads MDHEN; CDR2 reads SYDVKM. The CDR3 spans 15 residues. CDR3 DNA: TGTGCCAGCAGCCCCTGGGCCGGAGGAGATGAGACCCAGTACTTC. This encodes CASSPWAGGDETQYF.

This clone was counted once. The rearrangement joins TRBV11-1 to TRBJ2-5, with 8 bases that match TRBD1. V trimming: 4 bases; J trimming: 3 bases; junction bases outside the gene matches: 7. The CDR3 runs to 15 residues. Germline CDR1 reads SGHAT; CDR2 reads FQDESV (reference sequence). CDR3: CASSSDTQGEETQYF. CDR3 DNA sequence: TGTGCCAGCAGCTCCGACACACAGGGGGAAGAGACCCAGTACTTC.

CDR3 nucleotides: TGTGCCAGCAGCGTGACAGGGGGCGCAATAACTGAAGCTTTCTTT. It codes for CASSVTGGAITEAFF. The genes are TRBV5-5 and TRBJ1-1; 10 bases are shared with TRBD1. The length of the CDR3 is 15 residues. CDR1 is SGHKS, CDR2 YYEKEE, per germline (reference sequence). The J segment lost 5 bases and the V segment lost 4 bases, leaving 8 bases of the junction unmatched.

The CDR3 coding sequence is TGTGCCAGCAGCTTAGTACAACAGGGCGGAACTGAAGCTTTCTTT. It codes for CASSLVQQGGTEAFF. The chain links TRBV7-8 to TRBJ1-1; tentatively, D is TRBD1 (6 bases). The V gene's germline CDR1 is SGHVS and CDR2 FQNEAQ. The V end was cut by 1 base, the J end by 5 bases, with 14 bases between. This CDR3 has 15 residues.

This clone was counted a single time. The chain combines TRBV19 with TRBJ1-1; D gene ambiguous. V was pared by 5 bases and J by 1 base, with 11 bases between. The germline V gene has CDR1 LNHDA and CDR2 SQIVND (reference sequence). CDR3 length: 14 amino acids. The CDR3 protein is CASSASGKNTEAFF. The CDR3 nucleotides are TGTGCCAGTAGTGCAAGCGGGAAGAACACTGAAGCTTTCTTT.

The rearrangement links TRBV4-2 to TRBJ2-5; 8 nucleotides agree with TRBD2. The length of the CDR3 is 16 residues. Trimming at V came to 1 base and at J to 0 bases, leaving 4 bases not matched to a gene. Looked up from germline, CDR1 is LGHNA and CDR2 is YNFKEQ. Here the CDR3 reads CASSQGAGGNQETQYF. The CDR3 nucleotides are TGTGCCAGCAGCCAAGGGGCGGGGGGAAACCAAGAGACCCAGTACTTC.

CDR3 residues: CASSFQNTGELFF. The CDR3 DNA follows: TGTGCCAGCAGTTTCCAGAACACCGGGGAGCTGTTTTTT. The V and J genes are TRBV28 and TRBJ2-2, with no clear D. V was clipped by 3 bases and J by 1 base, with 3 bases between them. The CDR3 length is 13 residues. Germline assignment: CDR1 MDHEN and CDR2 SYDVKM.

The chain couples TRBV7-2 to TRBJ2-4, with TRBD1 identical over 8 bases. The V and J ends lost 5 bases and 8 bases, in that order; junction bases with no gene match: 5. The CDR3 extends over 13 amino acids. Looked up from germline, CDR1 is SGHTA and CDR2 is FQGNSA. The CDR3 loop reads CASSRTGFHIQYF. CDR3 DNA sequence: TGTGCCAGCAGCCGGACAGGGTTTCACATTCAGTACTTC.

V and J are TRBV5-8 and TRBJ2-3; perhaps TRBD2 as D (6 bases). Trimming stripped 2 bases from V and 11 bases from J, with 18 bases between. Looked up from germline, CDR1 is SGHTS and CDR2 is YDEGEE. This CDR3 comprises 14 residues. The CDR3: CASSLWQGLQEQYF. For the CDR3, the DNA is TGTGCCAGCAGCTTATGGCAGGGACTTCAGGAGCAGTATTTT.

The V gene is TRBV30, the J gene TRBJ1-5; 12 bases are shared with TRBD1. Germline loops: CDR1 GTSNPN, CDR2 SVGIG (reference sequence). The CDR3 extends over 14 amino acids. V lost 0 bases, J lost 6 bases, and 0 bases stayed unmatched. The CDR3 spells CAWSVGQGAQPQHF. The CDR3 nucleotides read TGTGCCTGGAGTGTGGGACAGGGGGCTCAGCCCCAGCATTTT.

The chain links TRBV9 to TRBJ2-7; no clear D. The end of the DNA fits TRBJ2-1 better, so the J call may be wrong. The length of the CDR3 is 15 residues. Germline-derived CDR1 and CDR2 are SGDLS and YYNGEE. The DNA of the CDR3 is TGTGCCAGCAGCGTTGGGCAGGCACCGACCTACGAGCAGTTCTTC. This gives the protein CASSVGQAPTYEQFF.

J is TRBJ2-7 and V is TRBV5-1; 10 bases match TRBD2. This CDR3 region has 15 residues. CDR1 and CDR2 (germline): SGHRS, YFSETQ. The trim removed 0 bases at V and 4 bases at J, leaving 4 bases unmatched. The CDR3 loop is CASSLEGTSVYEQYF. The CDR3 DNA follows: TGCGCCAGCAGCTTGGAGGGGACTAGCGTTTACGAGCAGTACTTC.

V gene TRBV5-1 combines with J gene TRBJ1-3, with D tentatively TRBD1 (6 bases). The CDR3 totals 16 residues. Per the germline V gene, CDR1 is SGHRS and CDR2 is YFSETQ. V was pared by 7 bases and J by 0 bases, with 17 bases between. The CDR3 DNA is TGCGCCAGCTCTCAGGGGCTTTTTACCTCTGGAAACACCATATATTTT. As protein: CASSQGLFTSGNTIYF. Looking up the rest from reference TRBV5-1 and TRBJ1-3 gives the full variable domain: KAGVTQTPRYLIKTRGQQVTLSCSPISGHRSVSWYQQTPGQGLQFLFEYFSETQRNKGNFPGRFSGRQFSNSRSEMNVSTLELGDSALYLCASSQGLFTSGNTIYFGEGSWLTVV.

The genes are TRBV6-1 and TRBJ1-1; possibly TRBD1 for D (6 bases). Trimming removed 1 base at V and 4 bases at J, with 10 bases between. The germline V gene encodes CDR1 MNHNS and CDR2 SASEGT. CDR3 length: 14 amino acids. The CDR3 coding sequence is TGTGCCAGCAGTGAAGGGGGGACAATCACTGAAGCTTTCTTT. Translation: CASSEGGTITEAFF.

This rearrangement joins TRBV7-2 to TRBJ2-4, with unresolved D. This CDR3 is built from 14 residues. CDR1 and CDR2 from the germline V gene are SGHTA and FQGNSA. The V end lost 5 bases, the J end lost 5 bases, and 13 bases lay between the germline ends. The CDR3 nucleotides are TGTGCCAGCAGCCAGACTGGCACTCAAAACATTCAGTACTTC. Amino acids: CASSQTGTQNIQYF.

V and J are TRBV4-1 and TRBJ2-7; possible D gene TRBD1, 5 bases. The V end lost 3 bases, the J end lost 6 bases, and 12 bases lay between the germline ends. This CDR3 spans 13 amino acids. Germline V lookup: CDR1 MGHRA, CDR2 YSYEKL. The chain's CDR3 is CASSQASGFEQYF. CDR3 DNA sequence: TGCGCCAGCAGCCAGGCCTCAGGGTTCGAGCAGTACTTC.

This chain uses TRBV28 with TRBJ1-1; a possible D gene is TRBD1 (5 bases). The germline V gene has CDR1 MDHEN and CDR2 SYDVKM. CDR3 size: 13 residues. V gave up 7 bases and J gave up 5 bases, with 14 bases separating them. CDR3 region: CASMGPGVTEAFF. The DNA for the CDR3 is TGTGCCAGCATGGGGCCGGGGGTAACTGAAGCTTTCTTT. Full variable domain (outside the CDR3, taken from reference TRBV28 and TRBJ1-1): DVKVTQSSRYLVKRTGEKVFLECVQDMDHENMFWYRQDPGLGLRLIYFSYDVKMKEKGDIPEGYSVSREKKERFSLILESASTNQTSMYLCASMGPGVTEAFFGQGTRLTVV.

This chain links TRBV11-3 with TRBJ2-7; TRBD1 aligns across 9 bases. The CDR3 extends over 15 amino acids. The junction had 6 bases not matched to a gene; V was cut back by 0 bases and J by 6 bases. Looked up from germline, CDR1 is SGHNT and CDR2 is YENEEA. CDR3 coding DNA: TGTGCCAGCAGCTTAGAGGGACAGGGATCGGGCGAGCAGTACTTC. Encoded protein: CASSLEGQGSGEQYF.

This chain uses TRBV7-2 with TRBJ1-1; no reliable D call. V lost 5 bases, J lost 5 bases, and 12 bases lay in between. The germline V gene has CDR1 SGHTA and CDR2 FQGNSA. This CDR3 region has 13 residues. The CDR3 nucleotides are TGTGCCAGCAGCGTACGGGTTTTAACTGAAGCTTTCTTT. Translation: CASSVRVLTEAFF.

The chain joins TRBV7-2 to TRBJ1-2, with D possibly being TRBD1 (5 bases). The V gene's germline CDR1 is SGHTA and CDR2 FQGNSA. Trimming shortened V by 1 base and J by 8 bases, and 11 bases separated the two germline ends. The CDR3 is made up of 13 amino acids. The CDR3, as DNA: TGTGCCAGCAGCTTAGAAGGGGCTGGGGGCTACACCTTC. Translated: CASSLEGAGGYTF.

V gene TRBV7-2 combines with J gene TRBJ2-3; D perhaps matches TRBD1 (6 bases). CDR1 is SGHTA, CDR2 FQGNSA, per germline. Trimming took 6 bases from V and 1 from J, leaving 20 bases between them. The length of the CDR3 is 17 residues. The CDR3 spells CASSSGAQFLGTDTQYF. The CDR3 bases are TGTGCCAGCAGTTCAGGGGCGCAATTTTTGGGCACAGATACGCAGTATTTT.

The rearrangement links TRBV6-5 to TRBJ1-5; D uncertain. The CDR3 extends over 15 amino acids. The V gene lost 7 bases and the J gene lost 4 bases, with 17 bases spanning the gap. Germline values: CDR1 MNHEY, CDR2 SVGAGI. CDR3 sequence: CASNGGGSFNQPQHF. Written as DNA, the CDR3 is TGTGCCAGCAACGGCGGCGGCAGCTTTAATCAGCCCCAGCATTTT.

The gene calls are TRBV19 and TRBJ1-1; maybe TRBD1 (6 bases). This CDR3 contains 15 residues. Germline CDR1 is LNHDA and CDR2 is SQIVND (reference sequence). Trimming took off 4 bases at V and 1 base at J, with 13 bases between the two ends. The CDR3: CASSKRQEKNTEAFF. The CDR3 nucleotides read TGTGCCAGTAGTAAACGACAGGAAAAGAACACTGAAGCTTTCTTT.

The table lists this clone with a count of one. The gene calls are TRBV13 and TRBJ2-7, with D unresolved. This CDR3 spans 14 amino acids. The V and J ends lost 0 bases and 5 bases respectively, with 11 bases between them. Germline V lookup: CDR1 PRHDT, CDR2 FYEKMQ (reference sequence). The CDR3 sequence is CASSLGRSLDEQYF. As DNA, the CDR3 is TGTGCCAGCAGCTTAGGTCGGTCGTTAGACGAGCAGTACTTC.

The V gene is TRBV11-3, the J gene TRBJ2-7; 8 bases match TRBD1. Germline V gives CDR1 SGHNT, CDR2 YENEEA. The V segment lost 2 bases and the J segment 6 bases; nucleotides outside the gene matches: 6. The CDR3 length is 14 residues. The chain's CDR3 is CASSLSGGTSEQYF. The CDR3 DNA reads as TGTGCCAGCAGCTTATCAGGGGGCACCTCCGAGCAGTACTTC. Combining the CDR3 with reference TRBV11-3 and TRBJ2-7 gives the whole variable domain EAGVVQSPRYKIIEKKQPVAFWCNPISGHNTLYWYLQNLGQGPELLIRYENEEAVDDSQLPKDRFSAERLKGVDSTLKIQPAELGDSAVYLCASSLSGGTSEQYFGPGTRLTVT.

V is TRBV5-4 and J is TRBJ2-7, with a possible D match to TRBD2 (5 bases). Trimming removed 0 bases from V and 6 bases from J, with 13 bases in between. The CDR3 has 14 amino acids. Per germline, CDR1 SGHNT and CDR2 YYREEE (reference sequence). CDR3: CASSLDSVALEQYF. The CDR3 nucleotides read TGTGCCAGCAGCTTGGATTCGGTAGCGCTCGAGCAGTACTTC.